The present T cell receptor beta chain was sequenced within a study of vaccination effects on CD4 cells after COVID-19. About the research overall: Two doses of either BNT162b2 or mRNA-1273 were given to each participant. Study-wide results and caveats: Clones arising from infection and from vaccination showed marked clonal contraction late after vaccination.

Germline V CDR1 and CDR2: LNHDA, SQIVND (reference sequence). The V and J ends lost 1 base and 0 bases respectively, with 8 bases between them. The CDR3 has 15 residues. Concerning this clone itself: What it binds is not known.

In the ViraFEST assay, antigen-specific CD4+ clonotypes were identified by expansion after peptide-pool stimulation. Investigators separated out CD4+ T cells once 10 days of culture had passed. Recipients of the vaccine had no prior SARS-CoV-2 infection and negative nucleocapsid antibodies. Each culture well received about 2 million PBMC. These cells were then cultured in IMDM with about 10 IU/ml IL-2 and about 9.9 ug/ml peptides. Cultures received IL-2 medium that replaced half the medium on days 3 and 7. Measured with immunoSEQ multiplex PCR; TCRdb has only the in-frame clones, and not every one. Counted here are 55,000 to 80,000 clones, around 76% occurring once; the ten biggest clones make up less than 5%.

The origin of this receptor is a human donor who received a COVID-19 vaccine. J is TRBJ2-3 and V is TRBV19; D is unresolved. This specimen consisted of CD4+ T cells from PBMCs cultured with HCoV-OC43 spike peptides, obtained before COVID-19 vaccination. Subset specified: HCoV-OC43 spike overlapping peptide pool stimulation. The CDR3 loop reads CASSIGSVSTDTQYF. CDR3 DNA sequence: TGTGCCAGTAGTATAGGCTCTGTAAGCACAGATACGCAGTATTTT.